These 23 T cell receptor beta chains originate from one sample sequenced in a study of human T cells and chemical hapten exposure. TCRdb passed the RACE reads through MiXCR, listing each CDR3 protein once. The sample contains about 49,000 distinct CDR3 sequences, 9.3% of which appear only once. Time point noted: patch test 1, 2 weeks after DPC sensitization. Treatment noted: therapeutic diphenylcyclopropenone sensitization with weekly scalp DPC. This material consisted of whole blood, taken in connection with sensitization to the hapten diphenylcyclopropenone (DPC). Receptors originate from a woman aged 50 to 60 with alopecia areata. Some clones in this sample may be carry-over from other donors' samples.

This clonotype has just a few counts. The chain joins TRBV2 to TRBJ2-3, with D tentatively TRBD1 (6 bases). Between the trimmed V and J ends, which lost 1 base and 0 bases, there was a span of 11 bases. There are 16 residues in the CDR3. Germline CDR1 is SNHLY and CDR2 is FYNNEI. CDR3 DNA: TGTGCCAGCAGTGAAGGTTTGGGACAAAGCACAGATACGCAGTATTTT. This encodes CASSEGLGQSTDTQYF.

There are many counts of this clonotype. The CDR3 bases are TGTGCCAGCAGCCAAGATGCAGGGGTCCGAAGCAATCAGCCCCAGCATTTT. Its translation: CASSQDAGVRSNQPQHF. V and J are TRBV3-2 and TRBJ1-5; the listed D gene, TRBD1, was not tested against the DNA. TRBV3-2 is tagged as a pseudogene. The CDR3 is 17 residues long.

At least ten counts were recorded for this clonotype. The V gene is TRBV21-1, the J gene TRBJ2-1; the table assigns TRBD2, which was not confirmed against the DNA. TRBV21-1 is assigned pseudogene status. There are 16 residues in the CDR3. CDR3 nucleotides: TGTGCCAGCAAGGTTCGGGGGGAGGACGCGGCCAATGAGCAGTTCTTC. Amino acid sequence: CASKVRGEDAANEQFF.

This clonotype has ten or more counts. This chain joins TRBV6-2 or TRBV6-3 and TRBJ2-6, with D uncertain. The germline V gene encodes CDR1 MNHEY and CDR2 SVGEGT. This CDR3 contains 17 residues. The V gene lost 6 bases and the J gene lost 0 bases, with 15 bases spanning the gap. The CDR3 loop is CASRKNRVNSGANVLTF. The CDR3 bases are TGTGCCAGCAGAAAAAACAGAGTAAACTCTGGGGCCAACGTCCTGACTTTC.

This clonotype was seen repeatedly, ten times or more. J is TRBJ2-3 and V is TRBV18; a weak D match, TRBD1 (5 bases). Trimming pared 4 bases from V and 6 bases from J, leaving 5 bases between. Germline V gene sequence: CDR1 KGHSH, CDR2 LQKENI. The CDR3 covers 11 residues. CDR3 nucleotides: TGTGCCAGCTCACGGGGCGATACGCAGTATTTT. Translating gives CASSRGDTQYF.

Ten or more counts support this clonotype. V usage is TRBV11-2 and J usage is TRBJ1-3; D unresolved. Trimming took off 5 bases at V and 0 bases at J, with 14 bases between the two ends. The germline V gene encodes CDR1 SGHAT and CDR2 FQNNGV. The CDR3 is made up of 16 amino acids. The CDR3 loop is CASSGYGRYSGNTIYF. Written as DNA, the CDR3 is TGTGCCAGCAGCGGTTACGGACGGTACTCTGGAAACACCATATATTTT.

This clonotype was found many times. The rearrangement joins TRBV29-1 to TRBJ1-1, with D hard to call. V lost 7 bases to trimming and J lost 1 base, with 7 bases between them. This CDR3 is built from 11 residues. Germline-derived CDR1 and CDR2 are SQVTM and ANQGSEA. As DNA, the CDR3 is TGCAGCGGAGAACAGAACACTGAAGCTTTCTTT. Protein: CSGEQNTEAFF.

This clonotype has a count of ten or more. The V gene is TRBV5-1, the J gene TRBJ2-4; TRBD1 matches at 7 bases. Germline values: CDR1 SGHRS, CDR2 YFSETQ. Germline trimming cut 3 bases from V and 2 bases from J; bases unmatched to any gene: 2. The CDR3 covers 14 residues. This CDR3 is CASSSGQTKNIQYF. CDR3 nucleotides: TGCGCCAGCAGCTCGGGACAGACCAAAAACATTCAGTACTTC.

The table lists this clonotype with many counts. The rearrangement joins TRBV11-2 to TRBJ2-7; D may match TRBD1 or TRBD2 (5 bases each). Germline V gives CDR1 SGHAT, CDR2 FQNNGV. The CDR3 has 15 residues. Trimming stripped 4 bases from V and 4 bases from J, with 17 bases between. The CDR3 nucleotides are TGTGCCAGCAGCTCCCCAGGGCGGAGGCCATACGAGCAGTACTTC. Amino acid sequence: CASSSPGRRPYEQYF.

In this sample, this clonotype turned up many times. The rearrangement uses TRBV11-2 and TRBJ1-6; 8 nucleotides agree with TRBD1. V lost 4 bases and J lost 7; bases outside the gene matches: 12. The CDR3 runs to 17 residues. The V gene's germline CDR1 is SGHAT and CDR2 FQNNGV. Written as DNA, the CDR3 is TGTGCCAGCAGCTCGCCCGGACAGGGAAGGAACAATTCACCCCTCCACTTT. Translating it yields CASSSPGQGRNNSPLHF.

Many counts were recorded for this clonotype. The chain combines TRBV4-3 with TRBJ2-7; no reliable D call. The CDR3 runs to 14 residues. Germline CDR1 reads LGHNA; CDR2 reads YSLEER. V lost 1 base and J 2 bases, leaving 9 bases between the germline ends. The CDR3 coding sequence is TGCGCCAGCAGCCAAGTCCCAGCCACCTACGAGCAGTACTTC. As protein: CASSQVPATYEQYF.

The sample holds many counts of this clonotype. The gene calls are TRBV11-2 and TRBJ2-7; D unresolved. The CDR3 is made up of 12 amino acids. Trimming removed 1 base from V and 11 bases from J, with 12 bases in between. Germline V gene sequence: CDR1 SGHAT, CDR2 FQNNGV. CDR3 bases: TGTGCCAGCAGCTTAGTAGGAACCGCAGAGTACTTC. Translating gives CASSLVGTAEYF.

In its sample, this clonotype was seen a few times. This chain uses TRBV27 with TRBJ1-1; D remains unclear. V lost 2 bases to trimming and J lost 4 bases, with 14 bases between them. This CDR3 is built from 15 residues. CDR1 and CDR2 from the germline V gene are MNHEY and SMNVEV (reference sequence). The CDR3 bases are TGTGCCAGCAGTTTAACACTTCGGGTGCCCACTGAAGCTTTCTTT. Its translation is CASSLTLRVPTEAFF.

This clonotype was observed at least ten times. This chain connects TRBV20-1 to TRBJ1-6; D remains unclear. CDR1 and CDR2 from the germline V gene are DFQATT and SNEGSKA (reference sequence). Trimming took 4 bases from V and 0 from J, leaving 4 bases between them. The CDR3 loop spans 13 amino acids. This chain's CDR3 is CSAMLSYNSPLHF. CDR3 nucleotide sequence: TGCAGTGCTATGCTCTCCTATAATTCACCCCTCCACTTT.

This clonotype occurred many times. The CDR3 region has the DNA TGTGCCAGCATCTCCGGGGGCAATGAGCAGTTCTTC. Its translation: CASISGGNEQFF. The genes are TRBV2 and TRBJ2-1; possible D gene TRBD2, 6 bases. Trimming shortened V by 7 bases and J by 6 bases, and 10 bases separated the two germline ends. The germline CDR1 and CDR2 sequences are SNHLY and FYNNEI. The CDR3 contains 12 residues.

This clonotype was picked up many times. The chain couples TRBV10-3 to TRBJ1-1, with 7 bases matching TRBD1. The germline V gene has CDR1 ENHRY and CDR2 SYGVKD. The trim removed 0 bases at V and 6 bases at J, leaving 4 bases unmatched. CDR3 length: 14 amino acids. The CDR3 DNA reads TGTGCCATCAGTGAGTCGAACAGGGGCCCTGAAGCTTTCTTT. Protein sequence: CAISESNRGPEAFF.

In its sample, this clonotype was seen a few times. The J gene is TRBJ1-1, the V gene TRBV10-3, with a weak D call TRBD1 (6 bases). The CDR3 contains 12 residues. CDR1 ENHRY and CDR2 SYGVKD come from the germline V gene. V lost 10 bases and J lost 0, with 9 bases in between. The CDR3 nucleotides are TGTGCCACCGGACAGATGAACACTGAAGCTTTCTTT. It specifies CATGQMNTEAFF.

This clonotype was counted between two and nine times. The chain recombines TRBV7-9 with TRBJ2-1; 9 bases match TRBD2. CDR3 size: 17 residues. The V gene end was trimmed by 10 bases and the J gene end by 2 bases; junction bases not matched to a gene: 15. Germline CDR1 and CDR2: SEHNR and FQNEAQ (reference sequence). The CDR3 is CATPRGFEREAYNEQFF. Here the CDR3 DNA reads TGTGCCACTCCTAGGGGTTTCGAGCGGGAGGCCTACAATGAGCAGTTCTTC.

There are many counts of this clonotype. The genes are TRBV3-1 and TRBJ1-1; TRBD1 might be the D (5 bases). V lost 3 bases, J lost 8 bases, and 16 bases lay in between. Germline values: CDR1 LGHDT, CDR2 YNNKEL (reference sequence). The CDR3 sequence is 14 residues long. The CDR3 coding sequence is TGTGCCAGCAGCCACGTGTCGGGGCACCCCGAAGCTTTCTTT. Its protein product is CASSHVSGHPEAFF.

About this clonotype: A much larger clone lies a single base off, so this may be a read error. The CDR3 reads CATNDPSAGPNSPLHF. The CDR3 bases are TGTGCCACCAATGACCCGTCGGCAGGTCCTAATTCACCCCTCCACTTT. The chain couples TRBV24-1 to TRBJ1-6; no clear D. CDR1 KGHDR and CDR2 SFDVKD come from the germline V gene. Trimming cost V 8 bases and J 6 bases, with 19 bases left between them. The CDR3 sequence is 16 residues long.

The chain employs TRBV13 and TRBJ1-1, with D maybe TRBD1 (6 bases). CDR1 PRHDT and CDR2 FYEKMQ come from the germline V gene (reference sequence). With 5 bases removed from V and 1 base from J, the gap between germline ends came to 17 bases. This CDR3 comprises 16 residues. CDR3 amino acids: CASSGKRGATNTEAFF. The CDR3, as DNA: TGTGCCAGCAGCGGCAAGCGGGGGGCCACGAACACTGAAGCTTTCTTT.

This clonotype was counted at least ten times. The V gene is TRBV18, the J gene TRBJ2-3; D unclear. Germline assignment: CDR1 KGHSH and CDR2 LQKENI. CDR3 length: 13 residues. V was pared by 3 bases and J by 6 bases, with 10 bases between. The CDR3 nucleotides are TGTGCCAGCTCACCGGTTCTAGTGGATACGCAGTATTTT. As protein: CASSPVLVDTQYF.

This sequence joins TRBV19 and TRBJ1-5; TRBD1 agrees at 8 bases. The V gene's germline CDR1 is LNHDA and CDR2 SQIVND (reference sequence). Germline trimming cut 5 bases from V and 6 bases from J; bases unmatched to any gene: 6. The CDR3 covers 14 residues. Written as DNA, the CDR3 is TGTGCCAGTAGTGGGCCAGGGGGCGGTCAGCCCCAGCATTTT. This encodes CASSGPGGGQPQHF.